A selection of T cell receptor beta chains follows, all from one sample in a study of shared clonotypes between healthy human individuals. Data came from immunoSEQ multiplex PCR; TCRdb stores just in-frame clones and leaves some out. The sample consists of 2 million to 2.5 million clones, 90% to 95% of them appearing once. Input material: naive CD4+ T cells sorted from blood. The receptors were sampled from a man aged 18 to 29 in good health. The CDR3 runs from the conserved cysteine through the conserved F or W. A D gene is named only where the DNA matches it firmly. Not all rows give a size; the values are once, few, many and, for expanded clones, a class.

size,V,D,length,J,DNA,CDR3
-,TRBV5-4,TRBD2,16,TRBJ2-7,TGTGCCAGCAGCTCGATCCTAGCGGGAGGCTCCTACGAGCAGTACTTC,CASSSILAGGSYEQYF
-,TRBV6-6,TRBD1,13,TRBJ2-7,TGTGCCAGCACCGGACAGGGTTCGGGCGAGCAGTACTTC,CASTGQGSGEQYF
-,TRBV7-2,TRBD1,18,TRBJ2-5,TGTGCCAGCAGCTCTAGTAGGGCCGCAGGGGGCTATCTAGAGACCCAGTACTTC,CASSSSRAAGGYLETQYF
-,TRBV15,TRBD2,19,TRBJ2-1,TGTGCCACCAGCAGATCACTAGCGGGATATGTACCTCACTACAATGAGCAGTTCTTC,CATSRSLAGYVPHYNEQFF
-,TRBV6-1,-,14,TRBJ2-7,TGTGCCAGCACCCAGGGGGGGGTTCGGTACGAGCAGTACTTC,CASTQGGVRYEQYF
-,TRBV19,-,15,TRBJ1-1,TGTGCCAGTTGGGGGTCCGACAGGATGGGGACTGAAGCTTTCTTT,CASWGSDRMGTEAFF
-,TRBV6-5,-,15,TRBJ2-7,TGTGCCAGCAGTTACTCGTGGGGGGAAAACTACGAGCAGTACTTC,CASSYSWGENYEQYF
few,TRBV10-2,TRBD1,13,TRBJ1-1,TGCGCCAGCCGGGGACAGCCGAACACTGAAGCTTTCTTT,CASRGQPNTEAFF
-,TRBV4-1,-,14,TRBJ2-7,TGCGCCAGCAGCCAAGGAGGCCAGCCCTTTGAGCAGTACTTC,CASSQGGQPFEQYF
-,TRBV19,-,17,TRBJ1-5,TGTGCCAGTAGTATGGGCGACTCTGCGCCCCCCGGAATGACCCAGCATTTT,CASSMGDSAPPGMTQHF
-,TRBV10-3,TRBD2,17,TRBJ2-7,TGTGCCATCAGTTTGCGGTGGCGGGAGGAACTTCAGAACGAGCAGTACTTC,CAISLRWREELQNEQYF
-,TRBV2,-,15,TRBJ1-2,TGTGCCAGCAGTAGTCACGGCGTTGAGGGGGTTGGCTACACCTTC,CASSSHGVEGVGYTF
-,TRBV1,-,18,TRBJ2-1,TGCACCAGCAGCCGCCCGCAGTGTTCATCCTGTGTCTACAATGAGCAGTTCTTC,CTSSRPQCSSCVYNEQFF
-,TRBV5-1,-,15,TRBJ2-2,TGCGCCAGCAGCTTCGAGACGCCAGCCACCGGGGAGCTGTTTTTT,CASSFETPATGELFF
-,TRBV7-2,-,14,TRBJ2-3,TGTGCCAGCAGCTTAGCGATCCTCACAGATACGCAGTATTTT,CASSLAILTDTQYF
-,TRBV5-1,-,15,TRBJ2-3,TGCGCCAGCAGCTTGGGGGGCGAGGTCACAGATACACAGTATTTT,CASSLGGEVTDTQYF
-,TRBV5-1,-,13,TRBJ2-3,TGCGCCAGCAGCTCGGGACCTGGCGGTACGCAGTATTTT,CASSSGPGGTQYF
-,TRBV21-1,-,15,TRBJ2-7,TGTGCCAGCAGCAAAGGAGGGGCTCCCTCAGGCGAGCAGTACTTC,CASSKGGAPSGEQYF
-,TRBV10-1,TRBD2,17,TRBJ2-3,TGCGCCAGCAGTGAAGGGGGGACTAGCGGGAGTACAGATACGCAGTATTTT,CASSEGGTSGSTDTQYF
-,TRBV11-3,TRBD1,13,TRBJ2-7,TGTGCCAGCAGCTCAGACAGGGGCGGCGAGCAGTACTTC,CASSSDRGGEQYF
-,TRBV6-5,TRBD2,15,TRBJ2-7,TGTGCCAGCAGGATGGGTAGCGGGAGCTCCTACGAGCAGTACTTC,CASRMGSGSSYEQYF
once,TRBV2,-,14,TRBJ2-1,TGTGCCAGCACCACTCTCGGGGCTATAAGTGAGCAGTTCTTC,CASTTLGAISEQFF